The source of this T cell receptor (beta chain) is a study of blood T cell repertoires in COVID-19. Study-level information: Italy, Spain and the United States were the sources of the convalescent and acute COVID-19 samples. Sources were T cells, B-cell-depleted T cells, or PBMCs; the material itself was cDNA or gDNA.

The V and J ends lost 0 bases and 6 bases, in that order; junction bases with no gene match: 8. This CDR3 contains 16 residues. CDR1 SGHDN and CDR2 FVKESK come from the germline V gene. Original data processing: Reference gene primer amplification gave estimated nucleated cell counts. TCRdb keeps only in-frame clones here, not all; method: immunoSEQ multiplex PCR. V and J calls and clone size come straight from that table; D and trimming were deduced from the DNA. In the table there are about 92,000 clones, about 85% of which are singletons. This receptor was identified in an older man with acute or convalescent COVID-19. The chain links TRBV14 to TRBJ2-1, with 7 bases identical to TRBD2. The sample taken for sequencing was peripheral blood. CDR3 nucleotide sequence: TGTGCCAGCAGCCAAGATTCATTGCGGGAGAGCAATGAGCAGTTCTTC. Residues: CASSQDSLRESNEQFF.